This TCR beta chain was identified in a study of preoperative IRX-2 immunotherapy in early breast cancer. Only in-frame clones appear in the TCRdb table, and some are missing; sequencing was by immunoSEQ multiplex PCR. The sample lists some 19,000 clones, around four fifths occurring once. The treatment is: preoperative locoregional IRX-2 cytokine immunotherapy. Patients received preoperative, locoregional IRX-2 cytokine immunotherapy in a phase Ib study. Germline V gives CDR1 LNHDA, CDR2 SQIVND (reference sequence). The CDR3 is made up of 14 amino acids. The V gene lost 5 bases and the J gene lost 11 bases, with 16 bases spanning the gap.

This chain joins TRBV19 and TRBJ1-6; D possibly corresponds to TRBD1 (6 bases). Specimen: lymph node tissue, collected after IRX-2 immunotherapy. The origin of this receptor is a human donor with breast cancer. The CDR3 loop reads CASSQGLPTAPLHF. The CDR3 DNA reads as TGTGCCAGTAGTCAGGGGCTCCCGACGGCACCCCTCCACTTT.